Included here is one TCR beta chain sequence, with context. Its antigen is currently not known. The record has no base qualities; no much larger clone is one base away. TCRbeta CDR3 regions were amplified from genomic DNA by means of the immunoSEQ Assay, a bias-controlled multiplex PCR. The authors' analysis ran thus. Nucleated cell counts per sample were estimated from amplification of reference gene primers within the assay. To quantify the absolute abundance of each unique TCRbeta CDR3 rearrangement, sequence reads were collapsed and filtered. For each sample, productive Simpson clonality was calculated as the square root of Simpson's diversity index across productive rearrangements. Entries here come from immuneACCESS through TCRdb and include only in-frame sequences with V and J called. Some clones fail to appear in such tables; in the studies checked, an unresolved V gene covers under half of the shortfall, and the cause of the remainder is unknown. V and J calls and clone size are as listed in that table; D and trimming were resolved from the DNA. Within this sample are more than 350,000 clones, with about 88% of them counted one time only. The top ten clones comprise approximately 1.5% of the sample.

This sample stems from a study of blood T cell repertoires in COVID-19 (dated by TCRdb to 2018 to 2021). With respect to the entire study: Collaborator samples came from the United States, Italy and Spain and covered acute and convalescent phases of COVID-19. The prospective study material was composed of cDNA or gDNA derived from T cells, B-cell-depleted T cells, or PBMCs. Subjects who had been exposed to COVID-19, were actively infected with it, or had recovered from it provided the deeply sampled blood TCRbeta repertoires that made up the dataset. The repertoires were released in a freely available public database meant as a resource for research on the immune response to SARS-CoV-2. Samples came from the ongoing ImmuneRACE study (first 160 participants) plus 1,254 subjects from 6 global collaborators. Nearly every sample came with metadata listing a de-identified subject ID, COVID-19 status, age in years and sex. HLA class I and class II types, where available, came from metadata supplied by the sample provider rather than from assay-based typing.

What the work shows at the level of the full study, not this receptor alone: The amount of clinical and demographic metadata varied by source and participant and was provided uncurated.

Participants in the prospective study were enrolled through a virtual design, were aged roughly 18 to 90 years, and lived in roughly 24 United States geographic areas. In the prospective study, participants were assigned to cohorts based on the clinical history participants reported in a screening survey and a study questionnaire. Exposed participants had been in contact, within 2 weeks of entering the study, with a person who had a PCR-confirmed or clinician-diagnosed case of COVID-19. In the prospective study, mobile phlebotomists collected whole blood, serum and a nasopharyngeal or oropharyngeal swab from each participant. Prospective study participants could optionally give additional blood draws and questionnaires over an approximately two-month period. Prospective study blood samples were shipped either frozen or at room temperature before DNA extraction. CDR3 length: 13 amino acids, cysteine to phenylalanine. The read is trimmed to its CDR3 DNA, 39 bases read in frame from base 1. The germline V gene yields MGHDK for CDR1 and SYGVNS for CDR2. Relative to germline, V is 6 bases shorter and J is 5 bases shorter, with 13 bases between their ends.

The sample consisted of PBMCs or T cells enriched from blood (not recorded which). This chain joins TRBV25-1 to TRBJ1-1, with the D segment identity uncertain. The sequence was obtained from a woman aged 18-29 years who had been exposed to COVID-19. In nucleotide form, the sequence is TGTGCCAGCAGATGGCCGGGGAGTACTGAAGCTTTCTTT. This encodes CASRWPGSTEAFF.